This T cell receptor beta chain emerged from a study of cytomegalovirus exposure and HLA in healthy donors. Regarding the study as a whole: About 180 TCR beta chains were listed as cytomegalovirus-associated. The classifier, whose performance was assessed in both the original and validation cohorts, reportedly diagnosed cytomegalovirus status with high specificity and sensitivity.

This table comes from immunoSEQ multiplex PCR, and its TCRdb copy is limited to in-frame clones, with some not included. The table has 150,000 to 200,000 clones, roughly 84% seen once. In the case of this clone: What it binds is unknown.

A roughly 120-subject validation cohort, separate from the approximately 610-subject first cohort, supplied the donors. This CDR3 region has 14 residues. V gave up 5 bases and J gave up 5 bases; unmatched junction bases: 7. CDR1 is SEHNR, CDR2 FQNEAQ, per germline (reference sequence). This sequence was found in a young man in good health and CMV-seropositive. Sequenced sample: PBMCs. The rearrangement links TRBV7-9 to TRBJ2-5; 8 nucleotides match TRBD1. The DNA for the CDR3 is TGTGCCAGCAGCCGACAGGGGCAAGGGGAGACCCAGTACTTC. Protein: CASSRQGQGETQYF.